The entry that follows covers one TCR beta chain sequence. It lacks a known antigen. A much larger clone lies a single base off, so this may be a read error. Libraries of naive CD8 T cells were built from around 20,000 to 1,000,000 sorted cells, with 10%, 30% or 50% of the purified RNA used. Naive CD8 T cells were FACS-sorted as CD8+CD4-CCR7+CD45RA+ on a BD FACSAria II into RLT Plus buffer. To test detection sensitivity, Jurkat RNA equal to around 10 TCR copies was added to samples of about 19,000-1,100,000 naive CD8 T cells. CD8 T cells were enriched with RosetteSep CD8+ T Cell Enrichment Cocktail and Ficoll-Paque, followed by ACK red cell lysis. These data come from a study of molecular identifiers for immune sequencing clone quantification (dated by TCRdb to 2017 to 2018). Some background on the complete study: For a replicate experiment, the RNA from either around 20,000 or 100,000 naive CD8 T cells was divided into five aliquots, and four of those aliquots went on to sequencing. This methods study benchmarked molecular-identifier clustering-based TCR repertoire sequencing (MIDCIRS) and TCR RNA copy counting, using CD8 T cells to do so.

The investigation overall reported the following: The naive libraries included spiked-in Jurkat TCR RNA (roughly 9 copies' worth), and this RNA is not part of the donor repertoire. The sizes of highly expanded clones could end up underestimated when identical TCR molecules share a barcode. In CMV-specific effector cells, clones with more than 20 RNA copies accounted for over 97% of molecules, whereas in naive cells such clones accounted for under 1%. Spiked-in Jurkat TCR RNA equal to a single cell's worth was reported to be detectable even within one million naive CD8 T cells. Modeling gave about 3 recovered TCR RNA copies per cell versus 9.5 to 10 by digital PCR, implying about 30% capture efficiency. Without barcode sub-clustering, chimeric consensus sequences inflated TCR diversity; chimeras reached as high as 47%.

Based on the germline V gene (reference sequence), the CDR1 and CDR2 sequences are SEHNR and FQNEAQ. From cysteine to phenylalanine, the CDR3 is 16 amino acids long. Only the CDR3 part of the read is kept: 48 bases, read in frame from the first base. V ends up 6 bases short and J 8 bases short, with an unmatched junction base count of 11. Library prep was done by PCR. Sequencing took place on an Illumina HiSeq 4000. Bulk TCR libraries were generated as previously described, with the TCR primers listed in Table S5 used. The Qiagen AllPrep DNA/RNA kit was used to purify total RNA. Before analysis, reads from multiple sequencing runs of the same library were pooled. The original methods were these. Reads were retained only if the reads had an exact TCR constant sequence, and the retained reads were trimmed to 150 nt and grouped according to their 12-nt molecular barcodes. Within each barcode group, reads were sub-clustered at a 15% Levenshtein threshold, and quality-weighted consensus sequences were built per RNA molecule. Non-functional sequences were discarded, and so were lower-count sequences lying one edit away from another sequence. Based on fitting two negative binomial distributions, any barcode sub-cluster with under 20% of the maximum read count was discarded. TCRdb's own reprocessing of the public reads used fastp at Q25 and MiXCR and kept productive beta chains. Each record represents a unique CDR3 protein, reported with the most common genes and DNA among its rows. Here the V and J calls rest on TCRdb's processing, not on the authors' analysis. The sample table shows about 640,000 distinct CDR3 sequences, and 15% to 20% are seen once. The ten largest clones capture about 0.9% of the sample.

The chain is assembled from TRBV7-9 and TRBJ2-3, with 13 bases aligning to TRBD2. The source material was naive CD8+ T cells from blood, with Jurkat cell RNA spiked in. In the paper's terms, the cell subset or site label means: FACS-sorted CD8+CD4-CCR7+CD45RA+ naive T cells. The receptor comes from a human donor in good health. Some libraries in this study had Jurkat cell RNA spiked in. At the DNA level, the sequence is TGTGCCAGCAGGCTGACTAGCGGGGGGAAGGCAGGTACGCAGTATTTT. Translated, this gives CASRLTSGGKAGTQYF.